What follows are 23 T cell receptor beta chains derived from one specimen sequenced in a study of T cell responses to AZD1222 COVID-19 vaccine. TCRdb's table, derived via immunoSEQ multiplex PCR, lists solely in-frame clones and lacks some. The profile covers approximately 130,000 clones, with over 90% appearing a single time and roughly 0.96% taken by the ten largest. The sample was peripheral blood, taken on day 0 of AZD1222 vaccination. The receptors shown here come from an adult in good health.

The J gene is TRBJ1-1, the V gene TRBV9; D is uncertain. Trimming removed 4 bases from V and 3 bases from J, with 10 bases in between. CDR3 size: 13 residues. Germline values: CDR1 SGDLS, CDR2 YYNGEE. CDR3 in amino acids: CASSYLEHTEAFF. In DNA form, the CDR3 reads TGTGCCAGCAGCTATCTGGAGCACACTGAAGCTTTCTTT.

The J gene is TRBJ2-2, the V gene TRBV19, with unresolved D. This CDR3 region has 12 residues. Trimming removed 7 bases from V and 6 bases from J, with 9 bases in between. The germline V gene has CDR1 LNHDA and CDR2 SQIVND (reference sequence). The DNA of the CDR3 is TGTGCCAGTACCGGCTGGGCCGGGGAGCTGTTTTTT. Amino acid sequence: CASTGWAGELFF.

The chain couples TRBV10-2 to TRBJ1-1, with D hard to call. The CDR3 spans 14 residues. Germline CDR1 is WSHSY and CDR2 is SAAADI. V was clipped by 5 bases and J by 3 bases, with 13 bases between them. The CDR3 DNA follows: TGCGCCAGCAGTAGAACGGGATTTGACACTGAAGCTTTCTTT. Its translation: CASSRTGFDTEAFF.

This chain joins TRBV7-2 and TRBJ1-2, with D perhaps TRBD1 (6 bases). Per the germline V gene, CDR1 is SGHTA and CDR2 is FQGNSA. Trimming shortened V by 6 bases and J by 7 bases, and 12 bases separated the two germline ends. This CDR3 has 12 residues. Written as DNA, the CDR3 is TGTGCCAGCAGGGGGGGCGAGGTTGGCTACACCTTC. Translation gives CASRGGEVGYTF.

This rearrangement joins TRBV4-2 to TRBJ2-3; D might be TRBD2 (5 bases). The CDR3 runs 14 residues. Germline loops: CDR1 LGHNA, CDR2 YNFKEQ. Trimming removed 7 bases at V and 0 bases at J, with 11 bases between. The chain's CDR3 is CASNGGQSTDTQYF. CDR3 in DNA: TGTGCCAGCAACGGCGGGCAAAGCACAGATACGCAGTATTTT.

The rearrangement links TRBV11-2 to TRBJ2-3; D may be TRBD1 (6 bases). V was clipped by 5 bases and J by 2 bases, with 11 bases between them. Germline V gene sequence: CDR1 SGHAT, CDR2 FQNNGV. This CDR3 is built from 14 residues. The CDR3 spells CASSIGQNTDTQYF. The CDR3 DNA follows: TGTGCCAGCAGCATTGGACAGAACACAGATACGCAGTATTTT.

The V and J genes are TRBV29-1 and TRBJ1-2; no clear D gene. Germline CDR1 SQVTM, CDR2 ANQGSEA. The CDR3 spans 14 residues. Deletions cut 2 bases from V and 0 bases from J, with 10 bases between. Here the CDR3 DNA reads TGCAGCGTTGAAAAGCTGAGAGCTAACTATGGCTACACCTTC. Its translation is CSVEKLRANYGYTF.

The V gene is TRBV21-1, the J gene TRBJ1-3; the table's D gene call, TRBD1, was not cross checked with the DNA. TRBV21-1 is a pseudogene segment. This CDR3 is built from 15 residues. The CDR3, as DNA: TGTGCCAGCAGCCTAGGGGCCTCCTCTGGAAACACCATATATTTT. It translates to CASSLGASSGNTIYF.

The CDR3 coding sequence is TGTGCCAGCAGCTCACGACAGGGGCACGAGCAGTACTTC. Encoded protein: CASSSRQGHEQYF. V gene TRBV11-3 combines with J gene TRBJ2-7, with 8 bases identical to TRBD1. The V gene's germline CDR1 is SGHNT and CDR2 YENEEA. The CDR3 extends over 13 amino acids. Germline trimming cut 4 bases from V and 5 bases from J; bases unmatched to any gene: 4.

The chain recombines TRBV19 with TRBJ1-1; D is uncertain. Germline CDR1 reads LNHDA; CDR2 reads SQIVND (reference sequence). This CDR3 is 16 amino acids long. Trimming pared 2 bases from V and 1 base from J, leaving 14 bases between. CDR3 region: CASSITGLGENTEAFF. The CDR3 nucleotides read TGTGCCAGTAGTATAACGGGGTTGGGCGAGAACACTGAAGCTTTCTTT.

J is TRBJ1-6 and V is TRBV25-1, with D possibly TRBD1 on 6 matching bases. The germline V gene encodes CDR1 MGHDK and CDR2 SYGVNS. The CDR3 runs to 14 residues. V gave up 8 bases and J gave up 4 bases, with 12 bases separating them. The CDR3 region has the DNA TGTGCCAGCGGGGGCAATGATTATAATTCACCCCTCCACTTT. This translates into CASGGNDYNSPLHF.

The chain is built from TRBV5-1 and TRBJ1-1; possible D gene TRBD1, 6 bases. Germline-derived CDR1 and CDR2 are SGHRS and YFSETQ. The ends were cut back, 0 bases at V and 1 base at J, with 13 bases in the middle. This CDR3 comprises 16 residues. The CDR3 spells CASSLATGQRNTEAFF. CDR3 DNA sequence: TGCGCCAGCAGCTTGGCAACCGGACAGAGGAACACTGAAGCTTTCTTT.

The chain carries TRBV15 and TRBJ1-6, with 7 bases fitting TRBD1. This CDR3 has 16 amino acids. The V gene end was trimmed by 0 bases and the J gene end by 4 bases; junction bases not matched to a gene: 3. Germline V gene lookup returns CDR1 LNHNV and CDR2 YYDKDF (reference sequence). The CDR3 nucleotides are TGTGCCACCAGCAGAGACAGGGGGTCTTATAATTCACCCCTCCACTTT. Translation gives CATSRDRGSYNSPLHF.

The sample holds one count of this clone. The V and J genes are TRBV10-1 and TRBJ2-3, with D hard to call. The CDR3 totals 11 residues. V was shortened by 3 bases and J by 6 bases, with 4 bases between the two germline ends. Germline V gives CDR1 WNHNN, CDR2 SYGVQD (reference sequence). Written as DNA, the CDR3 is TGCGCCAGCAGTGACAGGGATACGCAGTATTTT. It encodes CASSDRDTQYF.

The chain is built from TRBV7-9 and TRBJ1-2; D ambiguous. Germline V CDR1 and CDR2: SEHNR, FQNEAQ (reference sequence). V lost 1 base to trimming and J lost 1 base, with 7 bases between them. The CDR3 length is 14 residues. The DNA of the CDR3 is TGTGCCAGCAGCTTAGATCCGATTAACTATGGCTACACCTTC. It translates to CASSLDPINYGYTF.

V and J are TRBV7-2 and TRBJ2-1; D remains unclear. The germline CDR1 and CDR2 sequences are SGHTA and FQGNSA. The CDR3 has 13 residues. The germline V and J ends were trimmed by 3 bases and 10 bases, with 13 bases remaining between them. For the CDR3, the DNA is TGTGCCAGCAGCTTTATACCTATCCGGGAGCAGTTCTTC. It translates to CASSFIPIREQFF.

In DNA, the CDR3 is TGTGCCAGCAGCGTACGGACTAGCGGGACCGGGGAGCTGTTTTTT. Translation: CASSVRTSGTGELFF. The gene calls are TRBV9 and TRBJ2-2; TRBD2 matches 11 bases. Germline V gene data show CDR1 as SGDLS and CDR2 as YYNGEE. V lost 1 base and J lost 5; bases outside the gene matches: 1. The CDR3 has 15 residues.

The CDR3 protein is CASRFAKATEAFF. The CDR3 DNA sequence: TGTGCCAGCCGGTTCGCCAAGGCCACTGAAGCTTTCTTT. The chain carries TRBV6-5 and TRBJ1-1; D not resolved. Trimming shortened V by 8 bases and J by 4 bases, and 14 bases separated the two germline ends. Germline CDR1 MNHEY, CDR2 SVGAGI. The length of the CDR3 is 13 residues.

This sequence joins TRBV12-3 or TRBV12-4 and TRBJ1-4; D unresolved. The V end was cut by 2 bases, the J end by 4 bases, with 5 bases between. The CDR3 consists of 13 residues. The CDR3 spells CASSLRRNEKLFF. The CDR3 coding sequence is TGTGCCAGCAGTTTAAGGCGTAATGAAAAACTGTTTTTT.

Regarding this clone: The junction departs from the called germline gene at one end, perhaps through a read error. V and J are TRBV7-7 and TRBJ1-1; a weak D match, TRBD1 (6 bases). The CDR3 has 13 residues. The germline gives CDR1 SSHAT, CDR2 FNYEAQ (reference sequence). CDR3 sequence (DNA): TGTGCTAGCAGCACGGGACAGAACACTGAAGCTTTCTTT. Encoded protein: CASSTGQNTEAFF.

The V and J genes are TRBV29-1 and TRBJ1-1; D uncertain. This CDR3 contains 13 residues. Germline CDR1 reads SQVTM; CDR2 reads ANQGSEA. Trimming left V 1 base short and J 0 bases short, with 6 bases between. The CDR3 sequence: CSVEGRMNTEAFF. CDR3 bases: TGCAGCGTTGAAGGACGGATGAACACTGAAGCTTTCTTT.

V and J are TRBV12-3 or TRBV12-4 and TRBJ1-5; D may be TRBD1 (5 bases). Trimming left V 6 bases short and J 6 bases short, with 9 bases between. CDR3 size: 12 residues. The CDR3 is CASSSGGQPQHF. In nucleotides, the CDR3 is TGTGCCAGCAGCTCTGGGGGTCAGCCCCAGCATTTT.

This clone appeared a single time. The chain is built from TRBV4-1 and TRBJ2-1; the D gene is possibly TRBD2 (5 bases). CDR3 size: 17 residues. V was pared by 2 bases and J by 6 bases, with 20 bases between. Germline V lookup: CDR1 MGHRA, CDR2 YSYEKL. CDR3 protein: CASSQQAVVVISNEQFF. In DNA form, the CDR3 reads TGCGCCAGCAGCCAACAAGCGGTAGTAGTTATTTCCAATGAGCAGTTCTTC.